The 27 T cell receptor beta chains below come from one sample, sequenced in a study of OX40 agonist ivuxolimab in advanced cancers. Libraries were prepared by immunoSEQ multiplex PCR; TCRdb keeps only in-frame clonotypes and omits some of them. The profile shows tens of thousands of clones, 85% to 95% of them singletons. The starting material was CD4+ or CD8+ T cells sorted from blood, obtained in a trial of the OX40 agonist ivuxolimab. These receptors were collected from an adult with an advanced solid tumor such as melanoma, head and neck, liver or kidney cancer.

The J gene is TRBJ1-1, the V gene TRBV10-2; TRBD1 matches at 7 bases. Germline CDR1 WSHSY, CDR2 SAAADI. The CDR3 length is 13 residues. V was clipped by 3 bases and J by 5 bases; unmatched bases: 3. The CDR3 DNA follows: TGCGCCAGCAGTGACAGGGGGGAGACTGAAGCTTTCTTT. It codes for CASSDRGETEAFF.

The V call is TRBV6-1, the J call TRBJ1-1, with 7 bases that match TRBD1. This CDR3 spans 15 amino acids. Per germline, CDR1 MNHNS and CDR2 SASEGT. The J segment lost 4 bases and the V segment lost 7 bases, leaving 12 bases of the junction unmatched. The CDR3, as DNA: TGTGCCAGCATCCGGGAAGGGGGCTGGGGCACTGAAGCTTTCTTT. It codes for CASIREGGWGTEAFF.

The CDR3 DNA sequence: TGCGCCAGCAGTGCGGACACCGGGGAGCTGTTTTTT. Translating it yields CASSADTGELFF. The gene calls are TRBV10-1 and TRBJ2-2; D gene uncertain. V lost 4 bases, J lost 3 bases, and 3 bases lay in between. This CDR3 has 12 amino acids. In germline, CDR1 is WNHNN, CDR2 SYGVQD (reference sequence).

CDR3 bases: TGTGCCATCGGGGGAGCTAACCCTAATTCACCCCTCCACTTT. Protein sequence: CAIGGANPNSPLHF. The chain is built from TRBV10-3 and TRBJ1-6, with TRBD1 as a possible D gene (5 bases). Trimming removed 8 bases at V and 6 bases at J, with 14 bases between. Looked up from germline, CDR1 is ENHRY and CDR2 is SYGVKD. This CDR3 comprises 14 residues.

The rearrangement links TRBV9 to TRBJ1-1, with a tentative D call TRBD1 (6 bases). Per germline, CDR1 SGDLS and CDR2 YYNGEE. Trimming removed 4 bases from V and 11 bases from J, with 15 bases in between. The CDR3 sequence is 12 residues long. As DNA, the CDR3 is TGTGCCAGCAGCCCCGGGGGGCCGGGGGCTTTCTTT. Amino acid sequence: CASSPGGPGAFF.

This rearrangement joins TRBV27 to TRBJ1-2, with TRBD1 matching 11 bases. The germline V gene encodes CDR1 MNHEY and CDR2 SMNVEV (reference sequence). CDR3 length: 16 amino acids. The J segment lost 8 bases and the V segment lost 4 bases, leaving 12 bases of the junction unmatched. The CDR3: CASSSPWTGGAEGYTF. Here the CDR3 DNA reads TGTGCCAGCAGTTCCCCCTGGACAGGGGGCGCGGAAGGCTACACCTTC.

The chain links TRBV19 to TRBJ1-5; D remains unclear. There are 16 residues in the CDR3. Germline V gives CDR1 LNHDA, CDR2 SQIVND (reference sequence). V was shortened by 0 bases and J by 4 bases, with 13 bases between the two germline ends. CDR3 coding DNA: TGTGCCAGTAGTATAGATCGGGCAGTCTCGAATCAGCCCCAGCATTTT. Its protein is CASSIDRAVSNQPQHF.

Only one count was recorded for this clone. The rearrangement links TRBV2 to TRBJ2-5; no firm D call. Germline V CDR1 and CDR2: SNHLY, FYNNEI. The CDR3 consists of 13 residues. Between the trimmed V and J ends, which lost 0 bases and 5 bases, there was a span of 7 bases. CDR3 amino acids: CASSEAYGETQYF. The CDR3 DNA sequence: TGTGCCAGCAGTGAAGCCTATGGCGAGACCCAGTACTTC.

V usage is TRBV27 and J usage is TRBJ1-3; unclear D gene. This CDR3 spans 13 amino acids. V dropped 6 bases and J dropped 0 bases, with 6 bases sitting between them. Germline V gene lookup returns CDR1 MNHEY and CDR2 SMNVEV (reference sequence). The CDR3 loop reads CASRGYSGNTIYF. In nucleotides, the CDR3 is TGTGCCAGCAGGGGATACTCTGGAAACACCATATATTTT.

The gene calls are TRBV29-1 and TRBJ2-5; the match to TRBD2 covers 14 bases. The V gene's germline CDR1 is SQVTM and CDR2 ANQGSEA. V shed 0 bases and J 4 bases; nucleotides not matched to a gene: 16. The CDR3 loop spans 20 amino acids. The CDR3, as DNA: TGCAGCGTTGAAGATCGGGGGGCCCCGGGACTAGCGGGAGTAGGAGAGACCCAGTACTTC. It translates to CSVEDRGAPGLAGVGETQYF.

The CDR3 nucleotides are TGTGCCAGCTCACCAGGGTGGGGGGCGGCCTACGAGCAGTACTTC. It codes for CASSPGWGAAYEQYF. The chain is built from TRBV18 and TRBJ2-7; TRBD1 or TRBD2 may be the D gene (6 bases each). Trimming took 2 bases from V and 2 from J, leaving 13 bases between them. Germline CDR1 is KGHSH and CDR2 is LQKENI. The CDR3 sequence is 15 residues long. Complete variable domain (other parts from reference TRBV18 and TRBJ2-7): NAGVMQNPRHLVRRRGQEARLRCSPMKGHSHVYWYRQLPEEGLKFMVYLQKENIIDESGMPKERFSAEFPKEGPSILRIQQVVRGDSAAYFCASSPGWGAAYEQYFGPGTRLTVT.

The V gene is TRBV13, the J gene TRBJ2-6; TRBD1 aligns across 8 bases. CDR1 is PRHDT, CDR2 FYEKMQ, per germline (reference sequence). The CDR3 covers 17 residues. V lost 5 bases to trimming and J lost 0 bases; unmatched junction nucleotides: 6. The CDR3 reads CASSPDRGNSGANVLTF. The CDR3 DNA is TGTGCCAGCAGCCCTGACAGGGGCAACTCTGGGGCCAACGTCCTGACTTTC.

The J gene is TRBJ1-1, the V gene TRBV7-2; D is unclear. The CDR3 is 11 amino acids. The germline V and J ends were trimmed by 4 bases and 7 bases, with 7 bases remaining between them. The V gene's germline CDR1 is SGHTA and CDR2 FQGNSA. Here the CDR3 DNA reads TGTGCCAGCAGCTCCCGTTTTGAAGCTTTCTTT. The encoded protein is CASSSRFEAFF. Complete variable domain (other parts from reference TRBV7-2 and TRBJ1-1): GAGVSQSPSNKVTEKGKDVELRCDPISGHTALYWYRQSLGQGLEFLIYFQGNSAPDKSGLPSDRFSAERTGGSVSTLTIQRTQQEDSAVYLCASSSRFEAFFGQGTRLTVV.

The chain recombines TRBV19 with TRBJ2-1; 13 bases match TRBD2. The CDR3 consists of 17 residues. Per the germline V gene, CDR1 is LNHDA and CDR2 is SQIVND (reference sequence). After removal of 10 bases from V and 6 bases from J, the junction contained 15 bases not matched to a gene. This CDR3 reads CATETSGRSGDVNEQFF. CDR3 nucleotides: TGTGCCACAGAGACTAGCGGGAGGTCCGGGGACGTCAATGAGCAGTTCTTC.

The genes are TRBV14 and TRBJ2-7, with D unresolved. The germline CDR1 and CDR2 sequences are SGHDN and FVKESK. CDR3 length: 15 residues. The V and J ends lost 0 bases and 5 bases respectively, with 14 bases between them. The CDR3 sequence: CASSQDLGPPDEQYF. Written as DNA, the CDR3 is TGTGCCAGCAGCCAAGATCTTGGACCCCCCGACGAGCAGTACTTC.

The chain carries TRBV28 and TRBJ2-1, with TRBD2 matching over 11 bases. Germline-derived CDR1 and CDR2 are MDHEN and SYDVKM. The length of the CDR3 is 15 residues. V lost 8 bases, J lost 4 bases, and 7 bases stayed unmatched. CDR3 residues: CASRASGGSYNEQFF. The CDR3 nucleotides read TGTGCCAGCCGGGCTAGCGGGGGGAGTTACAATGAGCAGTTCTTC.

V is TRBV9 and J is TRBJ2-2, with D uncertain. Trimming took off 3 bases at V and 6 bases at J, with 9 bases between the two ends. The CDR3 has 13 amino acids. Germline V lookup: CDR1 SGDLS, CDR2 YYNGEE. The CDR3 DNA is TGTGCCAGCAGCGCCAATGGGGCCGGGGAGCTGTTTTTT. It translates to CASSANGAGELFF.

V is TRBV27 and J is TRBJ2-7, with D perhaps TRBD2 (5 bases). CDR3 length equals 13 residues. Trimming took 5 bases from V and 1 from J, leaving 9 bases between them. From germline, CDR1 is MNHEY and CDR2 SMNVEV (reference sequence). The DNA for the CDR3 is TGTGCCAGCAGTCGGACTTTATCCTACGAGCAGTACTTC. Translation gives CASSRTLSYEQYF.

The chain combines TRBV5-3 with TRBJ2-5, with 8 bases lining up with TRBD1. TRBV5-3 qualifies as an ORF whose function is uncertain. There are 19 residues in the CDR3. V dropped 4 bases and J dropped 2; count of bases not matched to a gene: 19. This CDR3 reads CARSRYSGQGTRPQETQYF. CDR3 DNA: TGTGCCAGAAGCAGATACAGCGGACAGGGCACCAGGCCACAAGAGACCCAGTACTTC.

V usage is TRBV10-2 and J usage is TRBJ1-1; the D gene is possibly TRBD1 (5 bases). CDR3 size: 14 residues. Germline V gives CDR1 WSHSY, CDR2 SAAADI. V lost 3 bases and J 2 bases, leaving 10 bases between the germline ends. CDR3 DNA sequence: TGCGCCAGCAGTGAAATAAGGGGAAACACTGAAGCTTTCTTT. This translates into CASSEIRGNTEAFF.

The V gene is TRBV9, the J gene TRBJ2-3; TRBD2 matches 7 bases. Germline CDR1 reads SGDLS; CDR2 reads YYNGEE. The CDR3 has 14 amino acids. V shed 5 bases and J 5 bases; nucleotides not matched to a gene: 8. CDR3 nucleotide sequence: TGTGCCAGCAGTCTGTGGGGAGGGGAAGATACGCAGTATTTT. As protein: CASSLWGGEDTQYF.

The CDR3: CASSLEGPSSYNEQFF. CDR3 DNA sequence: TGTGCCAGCAGTTTAGAGGGACCGAGCTCCTACAATGAGCAGTTCTTC. The chain recombines TRBV27 with TRBJ2-1; D is tentatively TRBD1 or TRBD2 (5 bases each). Trimming took 2 bases from V and 0 from J, leaving 11 bases between them. This CDR3 has 16 amino acids. CDR1 is MNHEY, CDR2 SMNVEV, per germline (reference sequence).

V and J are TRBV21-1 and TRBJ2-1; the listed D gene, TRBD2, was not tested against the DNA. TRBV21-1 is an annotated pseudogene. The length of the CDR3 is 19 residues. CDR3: CASSKEVVGAGERDNEQFF. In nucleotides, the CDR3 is TGTGCCAGCAGCAAAGAAGTGGTTGGGGCGGGAGAAAGGGACAATGAGCAGTTCTTC.

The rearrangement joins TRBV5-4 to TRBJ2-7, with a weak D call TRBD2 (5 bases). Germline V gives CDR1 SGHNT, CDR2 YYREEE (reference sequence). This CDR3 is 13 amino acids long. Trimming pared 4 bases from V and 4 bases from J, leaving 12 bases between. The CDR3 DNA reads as TGTGCCAGCAGCCCCGGCGAGGGTTACGAGCAGTACTTC. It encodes CASSPGEGYEQYF. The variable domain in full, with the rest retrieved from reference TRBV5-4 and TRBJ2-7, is ETGVTQSPTHLIKTRGQQVTLRCSSQSGHNTVSWYQQALGQGPQFIFQYYREEENGRGNFPPRFSGLQFPNYSSELNVNALELDDSALYLCASSPGEGYEQYFGPGTRLTVT.

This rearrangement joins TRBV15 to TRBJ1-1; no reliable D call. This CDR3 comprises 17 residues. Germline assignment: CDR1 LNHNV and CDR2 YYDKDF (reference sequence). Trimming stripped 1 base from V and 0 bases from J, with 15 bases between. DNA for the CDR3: TGTGCCACCAGCAGAGCGCCCGGTCCCCTGGTGAACACTGAAGCTTTCTTT. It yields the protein CATSRAPGPLVNTEAFF.

The CDR3: CSVATLQGRRGGTDTQYF. The CDR3 DNA is TGCAGCGTTGCCACGCTGCAGGGGCGGAGAGGGGGCACAGATACGCAGTATTTT. V is TRBV29-1 and J is TRBJ2-3, with D tentatively TRBD1 (6 bases). The V end lost 4 bases, the J end lost 1 base, and 24 bases lay between the germline ends. The CDR3 spans 18 residues. CDR1 SQVTM and CDR2 ANQGSEA come from the germline V gene.

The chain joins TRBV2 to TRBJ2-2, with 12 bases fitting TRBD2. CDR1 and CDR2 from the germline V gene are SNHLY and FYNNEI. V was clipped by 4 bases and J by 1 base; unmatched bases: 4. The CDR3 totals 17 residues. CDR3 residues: CASSAGLAGGNTGELFF. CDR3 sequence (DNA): TGTGCCAGCAGTGCGGGACTAGCGGGTGGGAACACCGGGGAGCTGTTTTTT.